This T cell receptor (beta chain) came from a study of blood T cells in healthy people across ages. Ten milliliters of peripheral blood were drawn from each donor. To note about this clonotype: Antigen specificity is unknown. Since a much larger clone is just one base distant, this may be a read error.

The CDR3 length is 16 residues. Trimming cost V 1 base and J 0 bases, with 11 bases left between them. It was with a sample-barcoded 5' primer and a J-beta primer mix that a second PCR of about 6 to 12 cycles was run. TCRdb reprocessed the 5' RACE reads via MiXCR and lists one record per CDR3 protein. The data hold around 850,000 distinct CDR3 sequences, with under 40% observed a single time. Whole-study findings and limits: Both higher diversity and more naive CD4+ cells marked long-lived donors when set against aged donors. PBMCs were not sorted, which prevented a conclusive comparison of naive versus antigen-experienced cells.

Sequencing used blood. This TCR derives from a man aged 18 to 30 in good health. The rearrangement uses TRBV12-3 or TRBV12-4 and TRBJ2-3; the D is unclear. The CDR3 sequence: CASSLVVESSTDTQYF. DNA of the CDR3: TGTGCCAGCAGTTTAGTTGTGGAATCTAGCACAGATACGCAGTATTTT.